This passage covers 20 T cell receptor beta chains from one sample sequenced in a study of blood T cells in healthy people across ages. A second about 7 to 12 cycle PCR used barcoded and J-beta primers. A single record per CDR3 protein comes from TCRdb applying MiXCR to the 5' RACE reads. The sample lists about 720,000 distinct CDR3 sequences; over 20% were seen once. Sequenced: blood. These receptors originate from a man between 65 and 80 years old in good health.

The chain uses TRBV10-3 and TRBJ1-2, with 12 nucleotides matching TRBD1. With 3 bases clipped from V and 4 bases from J, the junction kept 9 bases outside the gene matches. The length of the CDR3 is 17 residues. Germline lookup yields CDR1 ENHRY and CDR2 SYGVKD. The chain's CDR3 is CAISDRDRGPFGYGYTF. CDR3 nucleotide sequence: TGTGCCATCAGTGACCGGGACAGGGGGCCCTTTGGCTATGGCTACACCTTC.

This clonotype appeared a few times. The chain employs TRBV4-1 and TRBJ2-3; D is unresolved. CDR1 and CDR2 from the germline V gene are MGHRA and YSYEKL. CDR3 length equals 12 residues. The V and J ends lost 4 bases and 9 bases respectively, with 11 bases between them. CDR3 DNA: TGCGCCAGCAGCCCGGAGAGCCGGACGCAGTATTTT. It specifies CASSPESRTQYF.

In its sample, this clonotype was seen a few times. CDR3 protein: CSVFKLMNTEAFF. As DNA, the CDR3 is TGCAGCGTTTTTAAACTGATGAACACTGAAGCTTTCTTT. The chain combines TRBV29-1 with TRBJ1-1; D uncertain. CDR1 is SQVTM, CDR2 ANQGSEA, per germline. V lost 5 bases and J 0 bases, leaving 10 bases between the germline ends. The CDR3 extends over 13 amino acids.

In its sample, this clonotype was seen a few times. This chain connects TRBV6-5 to TRBJ2-3, with 9 bases identical to TRBD1. V gave up 1 base and J gave up 2 bases; unmatched junction bases: 10. In germline, CDR1 is MNHEY, CDR2 SVGAGI. CDR3 length equals 18 residues. The CDR3 sequence: CASSYLGTGHRNTDTQYF. In nucleotides, the CDR3 is TGTGCCAGCAGTTACTTGGGGACAGGGCATAGAAACACAGATACGCAGTATTTT.

This clonotype has a handful of counts. This chain uses TRBV4-1 with TRBJ1-4; 7 positions match TRBD1. J gave up 7 bases and V 1 base, and 9 bases lay outside the gene matches. The germline gives CDR1 MGHRA, CDR2 YSYEKL. The CDR3 length is 16 residues. The CDR3 here is CASSQATDRVFEKLFF. The CDR3 DNA sequence: TGCGCCAGCAGCCAAGCTACCGACAGGGTCTTTGAAAAACTGTTTTTT.

The gene calls are TRBV25-1 and TRBJ2-3; D is possibly TRBD1 or TRBD2 (5 bases each). The V end lost 1 base, the J end lost 4 bases, and 9 bases lay between the germline ends. Germline CDR1 and CDR2: MGHDK and SYGVNS. This CDR3 spans 14 amino acids. The CDR3 is CASSEWGLADTQYF. CDR3 in DNA: TGTGCCAGCAGTGAATGGGGGTTGGCAGATACGCAGTATTTT.

The chain carries TRBV3-1 and TRBJ1-1; D remains ambiguous. V was cut by 3 bases and J by 0 bases, with 14 bases left in between. From germline, CDR1 is LGHDT and CDR2 YNNKEL (reference sequence). CDR3 length equals 16 residues. For the CDR3, the DNA is TGTGCCAGCAGCCAGGGGATCGGGCGGGTGAACACTGAAGCTTTCTTT. Its translation: CASSQGIGRVNTEAFF. The complete variable domain, with remaining parts taken from reference TRBV3-1 and TRBJ1-1, reads DTAVSQTPKYLVTQMGNDKSIKCEQNLGHDTMYWYKQDSKKFLKIMFSYNNKELIINETVPNRFSPKSPDKAHLNLHINSLELGDSAVYFCASSQGIGRVNTEAFFGQGTRLTVV.

This clonotype was observed at least ten times. J is TRBJ1-1 and V is TRBV29-1, with D unresolved. Germline V gene lookup returns CDR1 SQVTM and CDR2 ANQGSEA. Trimming removed 4 bases at V and 1 base at J, with 10 bases between. The CDR3 extends over 13 amino acids. The CDR3 region has the DNA TGCAGCGTTGTGGGAAGGAGGAACACTGAAGCTTTCTTT. It encodes CSVVGRRNTEAFF. The full variable domain, its missing parts supplied by reference TRBV29-1 and TRBJ1-1, is SAVISQKPSRDICQRGTSLTIQCQVDSQVTMMFWYRQQPGQSLTLIATANQGSEATYESGFVIDKFPISRPNLTFSTLTVSNMSPEDSSIYLCSVVGRRNTEAFFGQGTRLTVV.

A few counts support this clonotype. The chain links TRBV9 to TRBJ2-1; no reliable D call. Germline CDR1 and CDR2: SGDLS and YYNGEE. V gave up 0 bases and J gave up 0 bases, with 7 bases separating them. CDR3 length equals 15 residues. The CDR3 coding sequence is TGTGCCAGCAGCGTAGAGTGGAGCTCCTACAATGAGCAGTTCTTC. It yields the protein CASSVEWSSYNEQFF.

J is TRBJ2-4 and V is TRBV20-1; D remains ambiguous. V was cut by 3 bases and J by 4 bases, with 13 bases left in between. CDR3 length equals 14 residues. Germline CDR1 DFQATT, CDR2 SNEGSKA (reference sequence). CDR3: CSARAPGLKNIQYF. In DNA form, the CDR3 reads TGCAGTGCTAGGGCGCCCGGCCTTAAAAACATTCAGTACTTC.

J is TRBJ2-2 and V is TRBV12-3 or TRBV12-4; a possible D gene is TRBD1 (6 bases). Trimming stripped 6 bases from V and 6 bases from J, with 20 bases between. There are 16 residues in the CDR3. The CDR3 here is CASSRQAGIRAGELFF. In nucleotides, the CDR3 is TGTGCCAGCAGCCGACAGGCTGGCATCAGAGCCGGGGAGCTGTTTTTT.

This clonotype was recorded a few times. This sequence joins TRBV12-3 or TRBV12-4 and TRBJ2-3; maybe TRBD1 (6 bases). CDR3 size: 14 residues. Trimming took off 3 bases at V and 3 bases at J, with 10 bases between the two ends. The CDR3 here is CASSLLQGTDTQYF. The CDR3 DNA reads TGTGCCAGCAGTTTGCTCCAGGGGACAGATACGCAGTATTTT.

There are a few counts of this clonotype. One end of the junction fails to match germline, which may point to a read error. V is TRBV5-5 and J is TRBJ2-7, with no clear D. In germline, CDR1 is SGHKS, CDR2 YYEKEE (reference sequence). This CDR3 comprises 13 residues. The CDR3 nucleotides are TGTACCAGCAGCTTGGTTCCCGAGAACGAGCAGTACTTC. Its protein is CTSSLVPENEQYF.

This clonotype has only a few counts. The chain links TRBV20-1 to TRBJ2-3, with 9 bases that match TRBD2. Germline V gene sequence: CDR1 DFQATT, CDR2 SNEGSKA (reference sequence). The CDR3 is made up of 15 amino acids. V lost 6 bases and J lost 4; bases outside the gene matches: 11. The CDR3 sequence: CSAGSRTSAADTQYF. Written as DNA, the CDR3 is TGCAGTGCGGGTAGCCGGACTAGCGCAGCAGATACGCAGTATTTT.

This chain joins TRBV29-1 and TRBJ2-5, with 8 bases identical to TRBD1. The V gene end was trimmed by 7 bases and the J gene end by 1 base; junction bases not matched to a gene: 5. The CDR3 has 13 residues. Germline CDR1 and CDR2: SQVTM and ANQGSEA. The CDR3 here is CSGTGLPQETQYF. DNA for the CDR3: TGCAGCGGGACAGGGCTGCCCCAAGAGACCCAGTACTTC.

The chain recombines TRBV12-3 or TRBV12-4 with TRBJ2-3; the D is unclear. The DNA end favors TRBJ1-5, so the J call may be wrong. CDR3 length: 16 amino acids. The DNA of the CDR3 is TGTGCCAGCAGTACCCGACTAGCGCAATGGTCAGATACGCAGCATTTT. The encoded protein is CASSTRLAQWSDTQHF.

A few counts support this clonotype. The chain couples TRBV12-3 or TRBV12-4 to TRBJ2-3, with 7 bases identical to TRBD2. The CDR3 contains 15 residues. V gave up 3 bases and J gave up 2 bases; unmatched junction bases: 5. The DNA of the CDR3 is TGTGCCAGCAGTTTCCCGGGACTACTCACAGATACGCAGTATTTT. Protein: CASSFPGLLTDTQYF.

There are a few counts of this clonotype. The chain has TRBV12-3 or TRBV12-4 and TRBJ1-3; D gene uncertain. The CDR3 covers 15 residues. V was shortened by 6 bases and J by 0 bases, with 12 bases between the two germline ends. CDR3 nucleotide sequence: TGTGCCAGCAGCGAGGACGGATTCTCTGGAAACACCATATATTTT. Translated: CASSEDGFSGNTIYF.

The genes are TRBV27 and TRBJ1-2; weak D call: TRBD1 (6 bases). Trimming shortened V by 7 bases and J by 7 bases, and 13 bases separated the two germline ends. The CDR3 consists of 12 residues. Germline loops: CDR1 MNHEY, CDR2 SMNVEV (reference sequence). The CDR3 sequence is CASTTGRSGYTF. CDR3 DNA: TGTGCCAGCACCACAGGGAGGTCTGGCTACACCTTC.

J is TRBJ2-3 and V is TRBV5-1; no clear D gene. Looked up from germline, CDR1 is SGHRS and CDR2 is YFSETQ. Trimming stripped 0 bases from V and 2 bases from J, with 4 bases between. There are 13 residues in the CDR3. The CDR3 DNA reads TGCGCCAGCAGCTTGGAGGCCACAGATACGCAGTATTTT. It yields the protein CASSLEATDTQYF.